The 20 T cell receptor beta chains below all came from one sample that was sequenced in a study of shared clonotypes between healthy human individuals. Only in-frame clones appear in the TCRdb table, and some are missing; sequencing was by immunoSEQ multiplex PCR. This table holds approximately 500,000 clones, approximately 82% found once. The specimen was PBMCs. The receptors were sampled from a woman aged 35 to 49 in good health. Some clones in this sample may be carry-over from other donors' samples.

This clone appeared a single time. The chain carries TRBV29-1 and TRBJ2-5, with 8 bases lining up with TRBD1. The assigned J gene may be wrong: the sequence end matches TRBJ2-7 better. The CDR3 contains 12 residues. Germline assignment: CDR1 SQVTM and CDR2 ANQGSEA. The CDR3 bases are TGCAGCGTTGCAGGACAGGGCTACGAGCAGTACTTC. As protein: CSVAGQGYEQYF.

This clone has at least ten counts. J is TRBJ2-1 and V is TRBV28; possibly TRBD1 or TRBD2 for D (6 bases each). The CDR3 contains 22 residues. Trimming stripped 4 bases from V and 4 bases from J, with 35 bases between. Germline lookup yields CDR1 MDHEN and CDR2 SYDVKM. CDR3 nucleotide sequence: TGTGCCAGCAGTTACCCCTCGGCAAGGGGGGAAAGGTATGAAAGCGTTTACAATGAGCAGTTCTTC. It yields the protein CASSYPSARGERYESVYNEQFF.

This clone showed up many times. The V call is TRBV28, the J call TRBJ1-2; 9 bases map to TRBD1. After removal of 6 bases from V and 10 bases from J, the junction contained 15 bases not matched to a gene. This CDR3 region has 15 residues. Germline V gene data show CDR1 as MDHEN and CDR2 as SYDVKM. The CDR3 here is CASSAGTGRLFHYTF. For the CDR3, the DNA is TGTGCCAGCAGCGCCGGGACAGGGAGATTATTTCACTACACCTTC.

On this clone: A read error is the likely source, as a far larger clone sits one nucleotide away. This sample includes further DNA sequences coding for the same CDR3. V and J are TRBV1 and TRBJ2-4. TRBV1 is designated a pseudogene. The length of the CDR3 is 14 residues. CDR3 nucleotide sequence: TGCACCAGCAGCCAAGGCCCCCCTCGGACCATCCAGTACTTC. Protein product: CTSSQGPPRTIQYF.

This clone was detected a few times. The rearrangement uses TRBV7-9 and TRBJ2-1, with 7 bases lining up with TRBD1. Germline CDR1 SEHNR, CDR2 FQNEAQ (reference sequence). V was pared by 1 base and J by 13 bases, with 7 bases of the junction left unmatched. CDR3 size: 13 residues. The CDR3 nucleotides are TGTGCCAGCAGCTTAGAGCGACAGGGTGCCCAGTTCTTC. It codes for CASSLERQGAQFF. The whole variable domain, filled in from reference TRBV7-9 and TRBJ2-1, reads DTGVSQNPRHKITKRGQNVTFRCDPISEHNRLYWYRQTLGQGPEFLTYFQNEAQLEKSRLLSDRFSAERPKGSFSTLEIQRTEQGDSAMYLCASSLERQGAQFFGPGTRLTVL.

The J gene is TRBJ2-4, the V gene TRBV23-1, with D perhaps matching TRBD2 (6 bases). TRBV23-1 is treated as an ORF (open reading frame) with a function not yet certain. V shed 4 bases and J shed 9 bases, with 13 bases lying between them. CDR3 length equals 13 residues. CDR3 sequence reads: CASSLPRGGIQYF. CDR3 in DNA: TGCGCCAGCAGTCTTCCCCGGGGAGGCATTCAGTACTTC.

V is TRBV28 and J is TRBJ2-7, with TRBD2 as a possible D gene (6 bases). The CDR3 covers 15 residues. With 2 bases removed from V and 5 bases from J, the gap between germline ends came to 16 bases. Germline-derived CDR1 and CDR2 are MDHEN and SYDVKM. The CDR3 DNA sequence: TGTGCCAGCAGTTTACCCGTGGGGGGTGTCGACGAGCAGTACTTC. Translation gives CASSLPVGGVDEQYF.

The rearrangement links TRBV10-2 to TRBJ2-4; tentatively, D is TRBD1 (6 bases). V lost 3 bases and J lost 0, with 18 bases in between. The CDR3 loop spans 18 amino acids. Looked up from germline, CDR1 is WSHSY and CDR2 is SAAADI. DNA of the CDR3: TGCGCCAGCAGTGATGTGATAAGGACAGTGAAAGCCAAAAACATTCAGTACTTC. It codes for CASSDVIRTVKAKNIQYF.

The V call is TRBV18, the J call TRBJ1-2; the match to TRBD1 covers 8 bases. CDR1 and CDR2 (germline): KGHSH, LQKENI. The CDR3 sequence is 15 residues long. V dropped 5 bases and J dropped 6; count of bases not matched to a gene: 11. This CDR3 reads CASSSRTGLRDGYTF. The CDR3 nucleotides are TGTGCCAGCTCATCTCGGACAGGGCTACGCGATGGCTACACCTTC.

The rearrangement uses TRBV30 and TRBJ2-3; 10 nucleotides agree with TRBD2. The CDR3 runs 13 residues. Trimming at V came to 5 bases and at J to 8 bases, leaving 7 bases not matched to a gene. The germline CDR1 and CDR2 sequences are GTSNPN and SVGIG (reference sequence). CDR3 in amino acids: CAWGTSVAFTQYF. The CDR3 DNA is TGTGCCTGGGGGACTAGCGTGGCCTTTACGCAGTATTTT.

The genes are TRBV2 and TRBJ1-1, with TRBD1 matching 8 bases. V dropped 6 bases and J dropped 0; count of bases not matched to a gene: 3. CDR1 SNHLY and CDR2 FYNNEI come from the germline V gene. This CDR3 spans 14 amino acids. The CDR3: CASRGDRLNTEAFF. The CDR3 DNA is TGTGCCAGCAGGGGGGACAGGTTGAACACTGAAGCTTTCTTT.

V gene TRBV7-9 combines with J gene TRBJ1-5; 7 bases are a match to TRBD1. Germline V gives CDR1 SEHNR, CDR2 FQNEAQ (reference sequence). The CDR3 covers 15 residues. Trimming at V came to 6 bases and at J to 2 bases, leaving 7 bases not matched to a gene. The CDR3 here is CASSRPGTGNQPQHF. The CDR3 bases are TGTGCCAGCAGTAGACCCGGGACAGGCAATCAGCCCCAGCATTTT.

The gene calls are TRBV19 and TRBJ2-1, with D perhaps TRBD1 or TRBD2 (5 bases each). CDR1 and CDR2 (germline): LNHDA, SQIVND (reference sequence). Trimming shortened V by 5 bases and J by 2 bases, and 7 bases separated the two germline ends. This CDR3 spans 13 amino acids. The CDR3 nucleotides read TGTGCCAGTAGTCCGGGACCCTACAATGAGCAGTTCTTC. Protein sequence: CASSPGPYNEQFF.

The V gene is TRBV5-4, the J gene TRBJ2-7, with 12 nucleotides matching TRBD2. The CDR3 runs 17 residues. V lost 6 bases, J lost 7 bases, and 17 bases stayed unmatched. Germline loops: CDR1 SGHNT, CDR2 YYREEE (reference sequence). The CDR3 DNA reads TGTGCCAGCAACCTCGGGGGGCTAGCGGGAGGGCTAGATGAGCAGTACTTC. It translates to CASNLGGLAGGLDEQYF.

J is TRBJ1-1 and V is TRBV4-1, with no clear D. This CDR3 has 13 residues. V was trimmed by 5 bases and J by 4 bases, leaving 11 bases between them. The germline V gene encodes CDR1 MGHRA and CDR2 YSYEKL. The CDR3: CASSVSGSTEAFF. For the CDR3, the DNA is TGCGCCAGCAGCGTTTCCGGGAGCACTGAAGCTTTCTTT.

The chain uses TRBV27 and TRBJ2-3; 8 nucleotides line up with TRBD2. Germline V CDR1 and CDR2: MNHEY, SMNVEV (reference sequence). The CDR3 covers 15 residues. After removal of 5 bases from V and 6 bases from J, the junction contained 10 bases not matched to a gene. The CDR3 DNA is TGTGCCAGCAGTCTCTGGGGACTAGTTGGGGATACGCAGTATTTT. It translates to CASSLWGLVGDTQYF.

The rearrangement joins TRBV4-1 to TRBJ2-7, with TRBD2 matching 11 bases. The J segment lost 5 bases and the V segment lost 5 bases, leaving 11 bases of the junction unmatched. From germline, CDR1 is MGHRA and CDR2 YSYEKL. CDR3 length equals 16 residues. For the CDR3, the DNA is TGCGCCAGCAGCTCCTATAGCGGGAGGGCTAGGAACGAGCAGTACTTC. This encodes CASSSYSGRARNEQYF.

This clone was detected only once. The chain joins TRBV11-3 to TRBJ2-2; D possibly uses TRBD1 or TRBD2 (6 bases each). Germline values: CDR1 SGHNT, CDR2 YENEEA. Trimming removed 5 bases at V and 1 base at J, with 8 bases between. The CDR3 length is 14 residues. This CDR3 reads CASSRGENTGELFF. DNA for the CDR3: TGTGCCAGCAGCAGGGGGGAGAACACCGGGGAGCTGTTTTTT.

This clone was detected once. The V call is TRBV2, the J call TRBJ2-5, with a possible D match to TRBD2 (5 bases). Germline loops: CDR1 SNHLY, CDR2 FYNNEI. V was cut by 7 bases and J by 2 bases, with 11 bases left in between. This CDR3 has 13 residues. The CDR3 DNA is TGTGCCAGCACTGGGCTAGCACAAGAGACCCAGTACTTC. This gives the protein CASTGLAQETQYF.

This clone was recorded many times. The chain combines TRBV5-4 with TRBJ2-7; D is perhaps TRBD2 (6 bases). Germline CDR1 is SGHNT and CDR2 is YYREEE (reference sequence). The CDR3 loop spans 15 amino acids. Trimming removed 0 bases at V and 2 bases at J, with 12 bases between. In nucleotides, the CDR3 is TGTGCCAGCAGCTTGGCTTCGGGAGAGGCCTACGAGCAGTACTTC. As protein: CASSLASGEAYEQYF. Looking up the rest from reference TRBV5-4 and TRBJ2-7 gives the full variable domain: ETGVTQSPTHLIKTRGQQVTLRCSSQSGHNTVSWYQQALGQGPQFIFQYYREEENGRGNFPPRFSGLQFPNYSSELNVNALELDDSALYLCASSLASGEAYEQYFGPGTRLTVT.